Following are 15 T cell receptor beta chains from one sample sequenced in a study of identical twins. TCRdb independently ran MiXCR on the 5' RACE reads; one entry per CDR3 protein. The sample gives about 810,000 distinct CDR3 sequences, around 12% of which show up once; 1.5% to 2% is in the top ten. These data also featured in a second study, about yellow fever vaccine responses in identical twins.

The sequencing input was PBMCs. The receptors were gathered from a woman in her late teens or twenties in good health.

In this sample, this clonotype turned up a few times. The chain recombines TRBV5-1 with TRBJ1-4; perhaps TRBD1 as D (5 bases). The CDR3 runs 14 residues. In germline, CDR1 is SGHRS, CDR2 YFSETQ. V gave up 6 bases and J gave up 7 bases, with 16 bases separating them. CDR3 bases: TGCGCCAGCACTTCCGGGACGGTCGGTGAAAAACTGTTTTTT. Translating it yields CASTSGTVGEKLFF.

This clonotype was seen ten or more times. CDR3 sequence: CASSQDRGTNEQFF. The CDR3 nucleotides are TGCGCCAGCAGCCAAGATCGCGGGACCAATGAGCAGTTCTTC. The chain joins TRBV4-1 to TRBJ2-1, with a weak D call TRBD2 (6 bases). V lost 0 bases and J lost 6, with 9 bases in between. The CDR3 is 14 amino acids. The germline CDR1 and CDR2 sequences are MGHRA and YSYEKL.

CDR3 in amino acids: CASRSPGSNEQFF. CDR3 coding DNA: TGTGCCAGCAGGAGTCCGGGCAGCAATGAGCAGTTCTTC. V and J are TRBV6-6 and TRBJ2-1; D remains ambiguous. The V end was cut by 6 bases, the J end by 6 bases, with 12 bases between. Germline V gene sequence: CDR1 MNHNY, CDR2 SVGAGI (reference sequence). There are 13 residues in the CDR3.

This clonotype was seen more than once but under ten times. The genes are TRBV9 and TRBJ1-6, with 7 bases identical to TRBD1. Germline CDR1 is SGDLS and CDR2 is YYNGEE. Trimming took 3 bases from V and 0 from J; bases not matched to a gene: 6. The CDR3 is 17 amino acids. CDR3 in amino acids: CASSARQGSSYNSPLHF. The CDR3 DNA follows: TGTGCCAGCAGCGCGAGACAGGGAAGCTCCTATAATTCACCCCTCCACTTT.

This clonotype turned up a few times. The chain has TRBV10-3 and TRBJ1-3; 7 bases match TRBD1. Germline V gives CDR1 ENHRY, CDR2 SYGVKD. This CDR3 has 16 amino acids. The V and J ends lost 6 bases and 0 bases, in that order; junction bases with no gene match: 8. For the CDR3, the DNA is TGTGCCATCAGCGCCGGGACAGTTTTCTCTGGAAACACCATATATTTT. It specifies CAISAGTVFSGNTIYF.

This clonotype has more than one count but fewer than ten. V is TRBV10-3 and J is TRBJ2-3; 9 bases agree with TRBD2. The CDR3 is 16 amino acids. CDR1 and CDR2 from the germline V gene are ENHRY and SYGVKD. The CDR3 bases are TGTGCTTTAAGCATAGCGGGAGCCCGTAGCACAGATACGCAGTATTTT. Translated, it gives CALSIAGARSTDTQYF.

The rearrangement links TRBV3-1 to TRBJ2-7; D is unclear. V gave up 3 bases and J gave up 6 bases, with 15 bases separating them. CDR3 length equals 14 residues. Germline CDR1 LGHDT, CDR2 YNNKEL (reference sequence). The CDR3 DNA follows: TGTGCCAGCAGCCACCCTATAGCAACGACCGAGCAGTACTTC. Amino acids: CASSHPIATTEQYF.

This clonotype was observed a handful of times. The chain has TRBV5-1 and TRBJ1-4; 8 positions agree with TRBD1. CDR3 length equals 15 residues. V lost 0 bases and J lost 7; bases outside the gene matches: 5. Germline assignment: CDR1 SGHRS and CDR2 YFSETQ. The CDR3 is CASSLEQGAGEKLFF. DNA of the CDR3: TGCGCCAGCAGCTTGGAGCAGGGGGCAGGTGAAAAACTGTTTTTT.

This clonotype was seen a few times. The rearrangement links TRBV27 to TRBJ2-2; 11 nucleotides line up with TRBD2. CDR3 length: 14 residues. The trim removed 10 bases at V and 6 bases at J, leaving 7 bases unmatched. Germline V gene data show CDR1 as MNHEY and CDR2 as SMNVEV (reference sequence). The CDR3 sequence is CAIQRLAGSGELFF. The CDR3 DNA reads TGTGCCATCCAAAGACTAGCGGGGTCCGGGGAGCTGTTTTTT.

The table lists this clonotype with a few counts. This chain connects TRBV29-1 to TRBJ2-3, with 10 bases aligning to TRBD1. CDR1 and CDR2 from the germline V gene are SQVTM and ANQGSEA. Trimming removed 6 bases from V and 1 base from J; junction bases left unmatched: 7. The CDR3 covers 15 residues. CDR3 loop: CSVVRQGAGTDTQYF. In DNA form, the CDR3 reads TGCAGCGTGGTCCGACAGGGGGCGGGCACAGATACGCAGTATTTT.

The chain recombines TRBV9 with TRBJ1-2; 7 nucleotides agree with TRBD1. J was trimmed by 5 bases and V by 3 bases; bases with no gene match: 4. Germline V CDR1 and CDR2: SGDLS, YYNGEE. The CDR3 covers 13 residues. CDR3 nucleotide sequence: TGTGCCAGCAGCGCTACAGGGGAATATGGCTACACCTTC. Its translation is CASSATGEYGYTF.

This clonotype was seen only a few times. The chain is built from TRBV28 and TRBJ1-1; 10 bases are a match to TRBD1. The germline CDR1 and CDR2 sequences are MDHEN and SYDVKM. The CDR3 contains 14 residues. The V and J ends lost 7 bases and 3 bases, in that order; junction bases with no gene match: 5. The DNA for the CDR3 is TGTGCCAGCATCCGACAGGGGGCACACACTGAAGCTTTCTTT. This gives the protein CASIRQGAHTEAFF.

CDR3 DNA: TGCAGTGCTAGGACCTTCTACAATGAGCAGTTCTTC. Translating gives CSARTFYNEQFF. This rearrangement joins TRBV20-1 to TRBJ2-1; no reliable D call. Between the trimmed V and J ends, which lost 3 bases and 3 bases, there was a span of 6 bases. The CDR3 is made up of 12 amino acids. Germline V lookup: CDR1 DFQATT, CDR2 SNEGSKA (reference sequence).

This clonotype was counted at least ten times. The V call is TRBV5-1, the J call TRBJ1-1; D gene unclear. The germline V and J ends were trimmed by 0 bases and 0 bases, with 12 bases remaining between them. Germline-derived CDR1 and CDR2 are SGHRS and YFSETQ. This CDR3 has 16 amino acids. The CDR3 sequence is CASSLVGQLMNTEAFF. Here the CDR3 DNA reads TGCGCCAGCAGCTTGGTTGGTCAGCTCATGAACACTGAAGCTTTCTTT.

This clonotype has ten or more counts. The chain has TRBV6-1 and TRBJ1-4, with D perhaps matching TRBD1 (6 bases). The V gene's germline CDR1 is MNHNS and CDR2 SASEGT. Trimming pared 5 bases from V and 2 bases from J, leaving 15 bases between. This CDR3 spans 16 amino acids. CDR3 bases: TGTGCCAGCAGTAGACACAGGGTGCCGACTAATGAAAAACTGTTTTTT. Encoded protein: CASSRHRVPTNEKLFF.